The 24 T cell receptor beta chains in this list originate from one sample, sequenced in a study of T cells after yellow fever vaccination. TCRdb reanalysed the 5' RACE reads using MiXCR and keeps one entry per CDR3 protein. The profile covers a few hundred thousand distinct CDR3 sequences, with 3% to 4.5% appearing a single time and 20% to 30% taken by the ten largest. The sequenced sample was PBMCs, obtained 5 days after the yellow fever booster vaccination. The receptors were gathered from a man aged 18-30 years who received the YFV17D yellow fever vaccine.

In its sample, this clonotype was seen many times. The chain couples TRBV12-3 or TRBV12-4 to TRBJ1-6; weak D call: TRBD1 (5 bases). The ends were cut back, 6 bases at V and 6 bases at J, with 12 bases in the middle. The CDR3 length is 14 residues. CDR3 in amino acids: CASSPTATNSPLHF. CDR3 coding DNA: TGTGCCAGCAGCCCGACAGCCACTAATTCACCCCTCCACTTT.

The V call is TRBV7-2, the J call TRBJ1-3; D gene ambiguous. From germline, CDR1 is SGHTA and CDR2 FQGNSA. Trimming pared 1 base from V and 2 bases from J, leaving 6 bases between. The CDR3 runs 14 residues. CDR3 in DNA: TGTGCCAGCAGCTTAGTGGGTACTGGAAACACCATATATTTT. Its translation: CASSLVGTGNTIYF.

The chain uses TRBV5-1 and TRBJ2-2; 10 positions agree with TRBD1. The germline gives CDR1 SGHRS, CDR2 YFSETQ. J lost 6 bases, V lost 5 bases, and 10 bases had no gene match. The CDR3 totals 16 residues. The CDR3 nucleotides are TGCGCCAGCAGACAACCCGGGACAGGGGATTCCGGGGAGCTGTTTTTT. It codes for CASRQPGTGDSGELFF.

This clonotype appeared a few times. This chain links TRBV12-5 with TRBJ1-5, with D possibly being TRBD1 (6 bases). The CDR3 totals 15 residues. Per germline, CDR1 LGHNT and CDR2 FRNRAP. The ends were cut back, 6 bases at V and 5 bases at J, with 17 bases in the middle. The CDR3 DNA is TGTGCTAGTGGCCCGGGACAACCTAATTATCAGCCCCAGCATTTT. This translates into CASGPGQPNYQPQHF.

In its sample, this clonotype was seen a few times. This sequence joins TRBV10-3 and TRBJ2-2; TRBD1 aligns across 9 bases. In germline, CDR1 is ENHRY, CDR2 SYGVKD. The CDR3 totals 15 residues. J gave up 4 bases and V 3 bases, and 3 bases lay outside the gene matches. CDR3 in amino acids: CAISDRDRATGELFF. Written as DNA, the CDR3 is TGTGCCATCAGTGACAGGGACAGGGCCACCGGGGAGCTGTTTTTT.

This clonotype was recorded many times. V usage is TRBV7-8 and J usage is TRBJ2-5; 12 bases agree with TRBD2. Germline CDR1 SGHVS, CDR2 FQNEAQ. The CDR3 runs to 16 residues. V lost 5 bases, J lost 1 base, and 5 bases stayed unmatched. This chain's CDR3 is CASSPETSGSQETQYF. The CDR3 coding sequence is TGTGCCAGCAGCCCCGAGACTAGCGGGAGCCAAGAGACCCAGTACTTC. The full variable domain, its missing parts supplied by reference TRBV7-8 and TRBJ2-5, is GAGVSQSPRYKVAKRGQDVALRCDPISGHVSLFWYQQALGQGPEFLTYFQNEAQLDKSGLPSDRFFAERPEGSVSTLKIQRTQQEDSAVYLCASSPETSGSQETQYFGPGTRLLVL.

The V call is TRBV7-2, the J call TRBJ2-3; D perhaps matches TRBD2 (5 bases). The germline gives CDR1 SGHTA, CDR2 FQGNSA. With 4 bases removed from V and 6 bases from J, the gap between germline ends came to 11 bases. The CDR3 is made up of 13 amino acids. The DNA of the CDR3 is TGTGCCAGCAGCTCGGGGAGTCGGGATACGCAGTATTTT. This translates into CASSSGSRDTQYF.

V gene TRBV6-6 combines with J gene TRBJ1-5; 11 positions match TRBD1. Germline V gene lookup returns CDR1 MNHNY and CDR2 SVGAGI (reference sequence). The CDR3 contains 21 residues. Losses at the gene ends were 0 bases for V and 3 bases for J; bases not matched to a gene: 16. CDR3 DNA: TGTGCCAGCAGTTACTCGGTATTAAGCCGGGACAGGGGGGGGGACAATCAGCCCCAGCATTTT. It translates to CASSYSVLSRDRGGDNQPQHF.

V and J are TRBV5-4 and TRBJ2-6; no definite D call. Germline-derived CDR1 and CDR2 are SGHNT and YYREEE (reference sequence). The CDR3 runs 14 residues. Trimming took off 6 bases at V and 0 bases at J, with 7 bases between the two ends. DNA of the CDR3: TGTGCCAGCAACAAGATCTCTGGGGCCAACGTCCTGACTTTC. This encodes CASNKISGANVLTF.

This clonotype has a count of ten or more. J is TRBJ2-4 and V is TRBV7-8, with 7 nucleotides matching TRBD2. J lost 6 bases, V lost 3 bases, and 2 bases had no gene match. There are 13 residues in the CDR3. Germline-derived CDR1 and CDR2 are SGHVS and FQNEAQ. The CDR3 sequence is CASSFERGNIQYF. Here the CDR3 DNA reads TGTGCCAGCAGCTTCGAGCGGGGAAACATTCAGTACTTC.

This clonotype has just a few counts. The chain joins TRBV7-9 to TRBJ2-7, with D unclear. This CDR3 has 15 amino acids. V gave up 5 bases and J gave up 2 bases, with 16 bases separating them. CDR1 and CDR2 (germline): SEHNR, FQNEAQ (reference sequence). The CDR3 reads CASSRITPGPYEQYF. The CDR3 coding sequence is TGTGCCAGCAGCCGAATAACCCCCGGGCCCTACGAGCAGTACTTC.

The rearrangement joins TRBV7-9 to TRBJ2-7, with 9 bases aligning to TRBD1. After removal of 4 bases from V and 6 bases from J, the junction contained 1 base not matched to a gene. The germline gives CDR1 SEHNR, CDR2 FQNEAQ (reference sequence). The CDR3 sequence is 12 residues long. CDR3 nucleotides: TGTGCCAGCAGCTGGACAGGGGCCGAGCAGTACGTC. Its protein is CASSWTGAEQYV.

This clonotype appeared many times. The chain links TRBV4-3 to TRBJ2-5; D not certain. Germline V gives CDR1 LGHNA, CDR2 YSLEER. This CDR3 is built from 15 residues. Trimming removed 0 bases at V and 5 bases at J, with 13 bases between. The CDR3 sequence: CASSQDFGQVETQYF. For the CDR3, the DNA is TGCGCCAGCAGCCAAGATTTCGGGCAGGTCGAGACCCAGTACTTC.

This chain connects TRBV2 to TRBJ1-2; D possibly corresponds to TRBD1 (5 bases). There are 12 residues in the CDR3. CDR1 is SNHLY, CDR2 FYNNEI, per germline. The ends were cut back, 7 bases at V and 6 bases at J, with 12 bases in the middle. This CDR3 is CASKGIGDGYTF. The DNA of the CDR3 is TGTGCCAGCAAGGGGATTGGGGATGGCTACACCTTC.

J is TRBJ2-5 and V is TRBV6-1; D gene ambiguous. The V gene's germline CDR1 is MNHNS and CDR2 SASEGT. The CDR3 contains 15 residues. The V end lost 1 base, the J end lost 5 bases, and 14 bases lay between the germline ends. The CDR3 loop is CASSEGLSGRETQYF. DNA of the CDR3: TGTGCCAGCAGTGAAGGACTCTCCGGTCGGGAGACCCAGTACTTC.

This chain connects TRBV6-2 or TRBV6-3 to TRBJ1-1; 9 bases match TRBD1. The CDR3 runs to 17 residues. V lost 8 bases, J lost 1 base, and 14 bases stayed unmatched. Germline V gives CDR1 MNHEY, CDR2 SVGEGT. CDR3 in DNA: TGTGCCAGCTTCCCCATTCCGGGACAGGGATCGAACACTGAAGCTTTCTTT. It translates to CASFPIPGQGSNTEAFF.

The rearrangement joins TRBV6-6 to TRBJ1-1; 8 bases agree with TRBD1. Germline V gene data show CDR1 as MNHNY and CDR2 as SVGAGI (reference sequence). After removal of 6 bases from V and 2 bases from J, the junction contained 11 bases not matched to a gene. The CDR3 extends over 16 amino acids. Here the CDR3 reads CASSDRGQGINTEAFF. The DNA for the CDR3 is TGTGCCAGCAGCGACCGCGGACAGGGTATAAACACTGAAGCTTTCTTT.

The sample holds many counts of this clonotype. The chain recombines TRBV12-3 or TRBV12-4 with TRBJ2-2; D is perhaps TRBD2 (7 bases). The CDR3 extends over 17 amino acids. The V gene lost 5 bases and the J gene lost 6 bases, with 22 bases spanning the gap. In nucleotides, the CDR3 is TGTGCCAGCAGTCTGCGGGGGCCACGAAGTAGTTCCGGGGAGCTGTTTTTT. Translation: CASSLRGPRSSSGELFF.

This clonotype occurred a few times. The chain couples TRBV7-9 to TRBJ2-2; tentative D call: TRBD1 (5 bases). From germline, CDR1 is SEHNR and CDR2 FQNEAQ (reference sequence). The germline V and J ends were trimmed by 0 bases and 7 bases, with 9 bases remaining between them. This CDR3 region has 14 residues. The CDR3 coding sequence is TGTGCCAGCAGCTTAGCGCGCAGGGTCGGGGAGCTGTTTTTT. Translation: CASSLARRVGELFF.

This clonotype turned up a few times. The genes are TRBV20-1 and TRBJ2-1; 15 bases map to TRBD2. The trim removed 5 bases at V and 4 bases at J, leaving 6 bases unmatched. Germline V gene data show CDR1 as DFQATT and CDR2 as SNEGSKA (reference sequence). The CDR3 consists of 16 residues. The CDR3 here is CSADGTSGGYYNEQFF. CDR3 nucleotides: TGCAGTGCTGATGGGACTAGCGGGGGGTATTACAATGAGCAGTTCTTC.

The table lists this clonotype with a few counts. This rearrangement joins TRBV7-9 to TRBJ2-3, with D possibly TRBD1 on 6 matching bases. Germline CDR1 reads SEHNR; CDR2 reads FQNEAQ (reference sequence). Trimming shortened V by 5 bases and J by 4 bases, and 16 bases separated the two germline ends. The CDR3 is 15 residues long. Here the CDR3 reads CASSPTGSHADTQYF. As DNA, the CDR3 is TGTGCCAGCAGCCCTACAGGGTCTCACGCAGATACGCAGTATTTT.

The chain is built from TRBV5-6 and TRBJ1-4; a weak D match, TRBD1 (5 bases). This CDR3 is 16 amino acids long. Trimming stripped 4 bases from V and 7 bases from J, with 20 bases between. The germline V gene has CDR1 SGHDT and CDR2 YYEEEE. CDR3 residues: CASSASGARRVEKLFF. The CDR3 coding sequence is TGTGCCAGCAGCGCGTCCGGGGCCCGACGGGTTGAAAAACTGTTTTTT.

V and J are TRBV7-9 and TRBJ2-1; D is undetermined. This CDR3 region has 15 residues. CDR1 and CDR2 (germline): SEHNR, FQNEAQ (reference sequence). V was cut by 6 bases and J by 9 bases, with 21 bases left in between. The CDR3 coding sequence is TGTGCCAGCAGGTCCGGGCCCGAAGGTCGTGTTGAGCAGTTCTTC. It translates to CASRSGPEGRVEQFF.

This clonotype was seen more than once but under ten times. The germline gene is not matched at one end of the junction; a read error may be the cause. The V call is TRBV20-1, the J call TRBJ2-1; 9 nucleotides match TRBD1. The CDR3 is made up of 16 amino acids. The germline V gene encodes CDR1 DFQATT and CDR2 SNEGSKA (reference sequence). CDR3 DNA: TGCAGTGCTAGCAACCGGGACAGGGCCTCCGACAATGAGCAGTTCTTC. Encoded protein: CSASNRDRASDNEQFF.